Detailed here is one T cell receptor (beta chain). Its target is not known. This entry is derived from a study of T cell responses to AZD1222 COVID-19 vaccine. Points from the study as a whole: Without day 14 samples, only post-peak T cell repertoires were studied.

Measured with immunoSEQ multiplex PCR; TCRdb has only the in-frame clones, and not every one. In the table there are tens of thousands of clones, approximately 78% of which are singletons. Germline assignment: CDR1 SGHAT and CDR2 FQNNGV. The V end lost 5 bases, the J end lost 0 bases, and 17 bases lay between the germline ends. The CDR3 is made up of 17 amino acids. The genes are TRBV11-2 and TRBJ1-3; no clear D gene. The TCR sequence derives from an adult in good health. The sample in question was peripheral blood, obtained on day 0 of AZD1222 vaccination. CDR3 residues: CASSRRQVPFSGNTIYF. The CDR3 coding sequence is TGTGCCAGCAGCAGGAGGCAGGTCCCTTTCTCTGGAAACACCATATATTTT.